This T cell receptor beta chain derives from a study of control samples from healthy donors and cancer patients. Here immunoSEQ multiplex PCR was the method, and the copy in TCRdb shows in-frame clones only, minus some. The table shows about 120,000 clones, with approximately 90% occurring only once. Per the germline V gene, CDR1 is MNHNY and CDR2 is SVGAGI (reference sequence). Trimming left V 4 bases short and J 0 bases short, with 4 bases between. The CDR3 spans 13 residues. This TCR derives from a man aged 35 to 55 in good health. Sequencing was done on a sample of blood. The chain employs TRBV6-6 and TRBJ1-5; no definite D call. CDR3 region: CASSLNSNQPQHF. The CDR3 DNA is TGTGCCAGCAGTTTAAATAGCAATCAGCCCCAGCATTTT.